Listed below are T cell receptor beta chains from one sample, sequenced in a study of spatial heterogeneity in lung cancer. TCRdb used MiXCR to reprocess the 5' RACE reads, holding one entry per CDR3 protein. This repertoire shows about 14,000 distinct CDR3 sequences, about a tenth found once; its top ten account for 25% to 30%. The specimen was PBMCs, collected at surgery. Every receptor here comes from a male donor with early-stage non-small cell lung cancer. Each CDR3 is given with its conserved first and last residue. A D gene is named only where the DNA matches it firmly.

CDR3 protein	CDR3 length	D gene	V gene	J gene
CSAHRSTVSGDTQYF	15	NA	TRBV20-1	TRBJ2-3
CASSLEATLTGELFF	15	NA	TRBV5-4	TRBJ2-2
CASRKDYRDSPLHF	14	NA	TRBV7-9	TRBJ1-6
CSARGRLETQYF	12	NA	TRBV20-1	TRBJ2-5
CASSLPGGSTEAFF	14	NA	TRBV12-3/TRBV12-4	TRBJ1-1
CAWSGGGNQPQHF	13	NA	TRBV30	TRBJ1-5
CTTSDLAGQETQYF	14	NA	TRBV24-1	TRBJ2-5
CASSSGSTQYF	11	NA	TRBV2	TRBJ2-3
CASSLTGPLSEQYF	14	NA	TRBV11-2	TRBJ2-7
CASSQTGINSPLHF	14	TRBD1	TRBV7-9	TRBJ1-6
CASSPGQSNQPQHF	14	NA	TRBV18	TRBJ1-5
CASVRRPNQETQYF	14	NA	TRBV7-2	TRBJ2-5
CASSLEASRMETQYF	15	NA	TRBV5-4	TRBJ2-5
CSARQGAVAETQYF	14	NA	TRBV20-1	TRBJ2-5
CSAHRAPGGETQYF	14	NA	TRBV20-1	TRBJ2-5
CSARGRTAGQSYEQYF	16	NA	TRBV20-1	TRBJ2-7
CASSATGGSGANVLTF	16	TRBD1	TRBV6-5	TRBJ2-6
CATVQDQGADTQYF	14	NA	TRBV10-3	TRBJ2-3
CASSLNGGSTDTQYF	15	NA	TRBV5-6	TRBJ2-3
CASSQPGTSGTGELFF	16	TRBD2	TRBV7-3	TRBJ2-2
CASSGAWVGKNIQYF	15	NA	TRBV6-1	TRBJ2-4
CASTPRYSSYEQYF	14	NA	TRBV19	TRBJ2-7
CASSPQDRDTQYF	13	TRBD1	TRBV27	TRBJ2-3
CSAYLASGRGTTDTQYF	17	TRBD2	TRBV20-1	TRBJ2-3
CASSPGQGRETQYF	14	TRBD1	TRBV27	TRBJ2-5
CSVDRRRVNEQFF	13	TRBD1	TRBV29-1	TRBJ2-1
CASRDSATNEKLFF	14	TRBD1	TRBV6-5	TRBJ1-4
CASSSGTGAGNTIYF	15	TRBD1	TRBV6-5	TRBJ1-3
CASSEGGRAGYTF	13	TRBD1	TRBV5-1	TRBJ1-2
CASSQDLRSYNEQFF	15	NA	TRBV3-1	TRBJ2-1
CASSLPGLRSSYNSPLHF	18	NA	TRBV28	TRBJ1-6
CASSLAGGGQETQYF	15	NA	TRBV7-2	TRBJ2-5
CASTERQDNEQFF	13	NA	TRBV19	TRBJ2-1
CASSREQGKETQYF	14	TRBD1	TRBV27	TRBJ2-5
CASSGERTDYTF	12	NA	TRBV5-4	TRBJ1-2
CASSPPTSFEQYF	13	NA	TRBV28	TRBJ2-7
CASSRAGGRGSEDEQYF	17	TRBD2	TRBV12-3/TRBV12-4	TRBJ2-7
CASSPVGQGHYEQYF	15	TRBD1	TRBV5-1	TRBJ2-7
CASSFETGTFSQHF	14	NA	TRBV12-3/TRBV12-4	TRBJ1-5